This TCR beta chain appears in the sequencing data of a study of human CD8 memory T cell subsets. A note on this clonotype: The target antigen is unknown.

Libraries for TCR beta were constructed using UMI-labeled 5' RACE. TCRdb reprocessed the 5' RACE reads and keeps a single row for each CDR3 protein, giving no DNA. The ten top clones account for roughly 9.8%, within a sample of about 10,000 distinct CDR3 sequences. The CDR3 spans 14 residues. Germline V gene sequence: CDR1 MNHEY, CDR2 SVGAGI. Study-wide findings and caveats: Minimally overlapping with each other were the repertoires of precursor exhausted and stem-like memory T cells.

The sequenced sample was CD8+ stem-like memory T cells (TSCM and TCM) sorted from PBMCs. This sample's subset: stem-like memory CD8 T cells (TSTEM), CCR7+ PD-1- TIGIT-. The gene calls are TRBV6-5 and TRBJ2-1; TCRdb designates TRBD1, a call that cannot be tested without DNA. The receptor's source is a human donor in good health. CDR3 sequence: CASSYSAGVGEQFF.